This passage covers 17 T cell receptor beta chains from one sample sequenced in a study of blood T cell repertoires in COVID-19. The method was immunoSEQ multiplex PCR; TCRdb's version includes in-frame clones alone and lacks a portion of them. The sample has 110,000 to 150,000 clones, approximately 86% seen once. Source material: peripheral blood. The source is a human donor in a cohort sampled during active COVID-19.

The V call is TRBV7-9, the J call TRBJ2-7, with 7 bases identical to TRBD2. The ends lost 5 bases at V and 6 bases at J; junction bases unmatched: 10. The CDR3 sequence is 14 residues long. Germline V CDR1 and CDR2: SEHNR, FQNEAQ (reference sequence). CDR3 bases: TGTGCCAGCAGCCCCGGGACGGGGGGTCGCGAGCAGTACTTC. Translated: CASSPGTGGREQYF.

The J gene is TRBJ1-1, the V gene TRBV27; 10 bases align to TRBD1. The CDR3 is 15 residues long. CDR1 and CDR2 (germline): MNHEY, SMNVEV (reference sequence). V lost 6 bases and J lost 0; bases outside the gene matches: 4. This chain's CDR3 is CASRGDRGMNTEAFF. The CDR3 DNA follows: TGTGCCAGCAGGGGGGACAGGGGTATGAACACTGAAGCTTTCTTT.

The rearrangement joins TRBV28 to TRBJ2-3; 7 bases match TRBD1. Germline CDR1 MDHEN, CDR2 SYDVKM. This CDR3 region has 15 residues. The junction had 4 bases not matched to a gene; V was cut back by 2 bases and J by 2 bases. The CDR3 DNA follows: TGTGCCAGCAGTTTAGTCGGGACAGCCACAGATACGCAGTATTTT. Its translation is CASSLVGTATDTQYF.

The chain links TRBV7-8 to TRBJ2-3, with 9 bases aligning to TRBD2. Germline assignment: CDR1 SGHVS and CDR2 FQNEAQ. The CDR3 runs 16 residues. V lost 5 bases to trimming and J lost 0 bases; unmatched junction nucleotides: 6. The CDR3: CASSLRTSASTDTQYF. CDR3 DNA: TGTGCCAGCAGCCTTCGGACTAGCGCGAGCACAGATACGCAGTATTTT.

The gene calls are TRBV7-8 and TRBJ2-2; TRBD2 matches 13 bases. Trimming cost V 3 bases and J 0 bases; bases outside gene matches: 1. The CDR3 spans 17 residues. Germline V gene lookup returns CDR1 SGHVS and CDR2 FQNEAQ. CDR3 nucleotide sequence: TGTGCCAGCAGCTTGGGGACTAGCGGGACGAACACCGGGGAGCTGTTTTTT. Protein sequence: CASSLGTSGTNTGELFF.

The rearrangement links TRBV5-4 to TRBJ2-7; TRBD2 might be the D (5 bases). Germline V gene data show CDR1 as SGHNT and CDR2 as YYREEE (reference sequence). Trimming took off 3 bases at V and 6 bases at J, with 16 bases between the two ends. The CDR3 covers 14 residues. The CDR3 coding sequence is TGTGCCAGCAGCTCGGGGAAGGCGGCGGTCGAGCAGTACTTC. It yields the protein CASSSGKAAVEQYF.

The chain is built from TRBV6-6 and TRBJ2-7, with a tentative D call TRBD1 (7 bases). This CDR3 has 15 residues. Trimming shortened V by 6 bases and J by 3 bases, and 18 bases separated the two germline ends. The V gene's germline CDR1 is MNHNY and CDR2 SVGAGI (reference sequence). The CDR3, as DNA: TGTGCCAGCAGCCCAGGGGGGCCCTATCTCTACGAGCAGTACTTC. Protein product: CASSPGGPYLYEQYF.

This clone was seen a single time. The CDR3 nucleotides read TGTGCCAGCAGTTATATACTAAGCACAGATACGCAGTATTTT. Translating it yields CASSYILSTDTQYF. The V call is TRBV6-2 or TRBV6-3, the J call TRBJ2-3; D remains ambiguous. The CDR3 sequence is 14 residues long. V gave up 3 bases and J gave up 0 bases, with 7 bases separating them. From germline, CDR1 is MNHEY and CDR2 SVGEGT.

The chain is built from TRBV28 and TRBJ1-4; 7 nucleotides align to TRBD1. This CDR3 spans 15 amino acids. Trimming took 6 bases from V and 2 from J; bases not matched to a gene: 6. Per germline, CDR1 MDHEN and CDR2 SYDVKM. This chain's CDR3 is CASSRGQATNEKLFF. Written as DNA, the CDR3 is TGTGCCAGCAGCCGAGGACAGGCGACTAATGAAAAACTGTTTTTT.

The rearrangement joins TRBV19 to TRBJ1-2, with D possibly matching TRBD1 (5 bases). Germline CDR1 is LNHDA and CDR2 is SQIVND (reference sequence). The CDR3 is 15 amino acids. Trimming cost V 6 bases and J 0 bases, with 14 bases left between them. The chain's CDR3 is CASRLNRGSNYGYTF. In DNA, the CDR3 is TGTGCCAGTAGGCTGAACCGGGGGTCTAACTATGGCTACACCTTC.

This chain uses TRBV27 with TRBJ2-7; maybe TRBD1 (6 bases). Trimming left V 2 bases short and J 3 bases short, with 8 bases between. This CDR3 has 13 residues. Germline-derived CDR1 and CDR2 are MNHEY and SMNVEV (reference sequence). The DNA for the CDR3 is TGTGCCAGCAGTTTACTGACAGGCTACGAGCAGTACTTC. Translating it yields CASSLLTGYEQYF.

This chain connects TRBV19 to TRBJ2-1; D may be TRBD2 (5 bases). The CDR3 loop spans 14 amino acids. The germline V and J ends were trimmed by 6 bases and 7 bases, with 16 bases remaining between them. The germline V gene encodes CDR1 LNHDA and CDR2 SQIVND (reference sequence). Here the CDR3 reads CASRESGVGNEQFF. DNA for the CDR3: TGTGCCAGTAGAGAATCCGGGGTTGGGAATGAGCAGTTCTTC.

V and J are TRBV28 and TRBJ2-7; 7 nucleotides agree with TRBD1. J gave up 5 bases and V 2 bases, and 9 bases lay outside the gene matches. Germline V CDR1 and CDR2: MDHEN, SYDVKM. CDR3 length: 15 residues. The CDR3: CASSLGTRTGDEQYF. The CDR3 DNA is TGTGCCAGCAGTTTAGGAACCAGAACAGGGGACGAGCAGTACTTC.

The chain employs TRBV6-5 and TRBJ2-7; no definite D call. With 5 bases removed from V and 0 bases from J, the gap between germline ends came to 8 bases. Germline loops: CDR1 MNHEY, CDR2 SVGAGI. CDR3 length: 13 amino acids. The DNA for the CDR3 is TGTGCCAGCAGTCCTACCAACTCCTACGAGCAGTACTTC. Translated, it gives CASSPTNSYEQYF.

The chain recombines TRBV5-4 with TRBJ1-1; D unclear. The CDR3 has 15 amino acids. Trimming shortened V by 4 bases and J by 1 base, and 14 bases separated the two germline ends. The germline V gene has CDR1 SGHNT and CDR2 YYREEE (reference sequence). Written as DNA, the CDR3 is TGTGCCAGCAGCCAAGGCACGACACCGAACACTGAAGCTTTCTTT. This gives the protein CASSQGTTPNTEAFF. Together with reference TRBV5-4 and TRBJ1-1, the CDR3 gives the full variable domain: ETGVTQSPTHLIKTRGQQVTLRCSSQSGHNTVSWYQQALGQGPQFIFQYYREEENGRGNFPPRFSGLQFPNYSSELNVNALELDDSALYLCASSQGTTPNTEAFFGQGTRLTVV.

V gene TRBV7-6 combines with J gene TRBJ2-3; TRBD2 agrees at 7 bases. V was pared by 7 bases and J by 2 bases, with 9 bases of the junction left unmatched. Germline V CDR1 and CDR2: SGHVS, FNYEAQ. The CDR3 is 15 amino acids. This CDR3 reads CASTPYSGYTDTQYF. The CDR3 bases are TGTGCCAGCACCCCCTATAGCGGGTACACAGATACGCAGTATTTT.

The chain has TRBV7-9 and TRBJ2-5, with 9 positions matching TRBD2. The trim removed 5 bases at V and 2 bases at J, leaving 6 bases unmatched. The germline V gene encodes CDR1 SEHNR and CDR2 FQNEAQ (reference sequence). The CDR3 length is 15 residues. CDR3 DNA: TGTGCCAGCAGCCTCCTTAGCGGGGGTCAAGAGACCCAGTACTTC. Protein: CASSLLSGGQETQYF.